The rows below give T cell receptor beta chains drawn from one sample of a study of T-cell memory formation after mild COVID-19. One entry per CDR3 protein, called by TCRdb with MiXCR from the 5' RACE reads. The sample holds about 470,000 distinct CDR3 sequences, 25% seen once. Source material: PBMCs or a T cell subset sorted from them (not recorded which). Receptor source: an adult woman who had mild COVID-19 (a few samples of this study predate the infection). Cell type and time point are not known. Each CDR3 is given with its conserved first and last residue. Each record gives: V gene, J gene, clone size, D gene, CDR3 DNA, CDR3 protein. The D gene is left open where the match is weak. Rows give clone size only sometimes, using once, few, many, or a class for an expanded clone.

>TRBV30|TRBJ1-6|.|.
TGTGCCTGGAGCCCCCCGGACAAAAATTCACCCCTCCACTTT
CAWSPPDKNSPLHF
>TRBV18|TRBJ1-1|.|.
TGTGCCAGCTCAGGGGTCACTGAAGCTTTCTTT
CASSGVTEAFF
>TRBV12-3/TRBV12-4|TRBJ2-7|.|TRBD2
TGTGCCAGCAGTCCCCAGAGGAGAGCGGGGGAGAGTTCCTACGAGCAGTACTTC
CASSPQRRAGESSYEQYF
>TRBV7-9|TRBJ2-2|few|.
TGTGCCAGCAGCTTAGCCGGGAGCTTAACCGGGGAGCTGTTTTTT
CASSLAGSLTGELFF
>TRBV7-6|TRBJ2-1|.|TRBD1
TGTGCCAGCAGCTTAGCGGGACAGGGGATCAATGAGCAGTTCTTC
CASSLAGQGINEQFF
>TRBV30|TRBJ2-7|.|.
TGTGCCTGGAGTGTTCGGGGTTGGGAGCAGTACTTC
CAWSVRGWEQYF
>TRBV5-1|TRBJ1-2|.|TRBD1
TGCGCCAGCAGCTTGGGGACAGGGAACCTCGGCCCGCGTGTTTGGTATGGCTACACCTTC
CASSLGTGNLGPRVWYGYTF
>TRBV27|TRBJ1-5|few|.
TGTGCCAGCAGCCTAATCGCGGGGGGTAACCAGCCCCAGCATTTT
CASSLIAGGNQPQHF
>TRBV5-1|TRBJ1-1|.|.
TGCGCCAGCAGTATCCGTCCGGAGGGGGACACTGAAGCTTTCTTT
CASSIRPEGDTEAFF
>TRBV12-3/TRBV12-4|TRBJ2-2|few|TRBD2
TGTGCCAGCAGTTTAGCGCGGGGGGGCACCGGGGAGCTGTTTTTT
CASSLARGGTGELFF
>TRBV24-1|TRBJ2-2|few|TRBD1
TGTGCCACCAGTGACCCTGGGGACAGTAACACCGGGGAGCTGTTTTTT
CATSDPGDSNTGELFF
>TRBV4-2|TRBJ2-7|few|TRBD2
TGTGCCAGCAGCCAAACTAGCGGGAGAAACTACGAGCAGTACTTC
CASSQTSGRNYEQYF
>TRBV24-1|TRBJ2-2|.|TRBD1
TGTGCCACCAGTGACTGGACAGGGGGAAACACCGGGGAGCTGTTTTTT
CATSDWTGGNTGELFF
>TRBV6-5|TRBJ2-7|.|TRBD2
TGTGCCAGCAGTTACAGCCTAGCGGGAAAGTACGAGCAGTACTTC
CASSYSLAGKYEQYF
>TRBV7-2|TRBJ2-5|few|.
TGTGCCAGCAGCTTAGCCGAGGGCCTAAAGACCCAGTACTTC
CASSLAEGLKTQYF
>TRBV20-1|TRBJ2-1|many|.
TGCAGTGCTCTAAGACAATCCGGGTGGAATGAGCAGTTCTTC
CSALRQSGWNEQFF
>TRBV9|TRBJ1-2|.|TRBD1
TGTGCCAGCAGCGGACAGGGGTTGCGAAATGGCTACACCTTC
CASSGQGLRNGYTF
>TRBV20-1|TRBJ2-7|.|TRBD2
TGCAGTGCTAGAGATCGCCTGATCAGCGGGAGTCTTTACGAGCAGTACTTC
CSARDRLISGSLYEQYF
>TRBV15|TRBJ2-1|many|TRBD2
TGTGCCACCAGCCTCAACCGGGAGGGCCCCTACAATGAGCAGTTCTTC
CATSLNREGPYNEQFF
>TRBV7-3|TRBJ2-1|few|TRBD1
TGTGCCAGCAGCTGGACAGGGGTTGCGGATGAGCAGTTCTTC
CASSWTGVADEQFF
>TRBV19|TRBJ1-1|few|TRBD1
TGTGCCACTTATGGACAGGGTTTCGCTGAAGCTTTCTTT
CATYGQGFAEAFF
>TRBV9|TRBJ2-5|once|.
TGTGCCAGCAGCCCAGACGGGGTGGGGACGGTTTTAACCGAGACCCAGTACTTC
CASSPDGVGTVLTETQYF